This T cell receptor beta chain was found in a study of Tregs in tolerant kidney transplant recipients. Study as a whole: The nonmyeloablative bone marrow transplants came from related graft donors, with transient mixed chimerism.

CD4+CD25+CD127- Tregs, CD4+CD25- non-Tregs, CD4 and CD8 cells were sorted. Study outcomes and limitations: No direct test of biological reproducibility was done here. Donor-specific Treg expansion exceeded global Treg expansion in tolerant patients, suggesting antigen drive.

Assay: immunoSEQ multiplex PCR; the TCRdb copy retains only in-frame clones and omits some. The repertoire has around 78,000 clones, approximately 89% of them found once; the top ten carry about 0.34%. To note about this clone: Its antigen is not identified.

The CDR3 totals 14 residues. Trimming shortened V by 7 bases and J by 6 bases, and 18 bases separated the two germline ends. The germline gives CDR1 MDHEN, CDR2 SYDVKM. Sequencing was performed on Tregs from blood, taken before the transplant. This chain links TRBV28 with TRBJ1-2; D unclear. The source of this sequence is a human donor who received a combined kidney and bone marrow transplant. The CDR3 sequence is CASKDILTFHGYTF. In nucleotides, the CDR3 is TGTGCCAGCAAGGATATCCTAACGTTCCATGGCTACACCTTC.